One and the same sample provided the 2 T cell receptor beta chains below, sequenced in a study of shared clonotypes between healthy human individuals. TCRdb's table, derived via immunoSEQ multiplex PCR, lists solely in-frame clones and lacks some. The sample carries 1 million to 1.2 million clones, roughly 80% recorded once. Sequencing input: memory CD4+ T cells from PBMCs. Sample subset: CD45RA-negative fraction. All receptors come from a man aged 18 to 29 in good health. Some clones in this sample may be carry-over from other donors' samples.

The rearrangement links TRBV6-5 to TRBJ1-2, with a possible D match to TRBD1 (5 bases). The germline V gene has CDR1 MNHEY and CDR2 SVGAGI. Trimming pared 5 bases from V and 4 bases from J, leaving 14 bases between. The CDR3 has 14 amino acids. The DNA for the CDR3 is TGTGCCAGCAGTCCTCAAGCAGGGAGCTATGGCTACACCTTC. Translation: CASSPQAGSYGYTF.

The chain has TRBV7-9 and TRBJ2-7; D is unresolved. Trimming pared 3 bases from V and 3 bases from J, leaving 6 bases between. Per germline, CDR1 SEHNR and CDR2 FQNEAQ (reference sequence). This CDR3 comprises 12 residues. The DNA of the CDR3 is TGTGCCAGCAGCTTCTTAATCTACGAGCAGTACTTC. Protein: CASSFLIYEQYF.